Presented here are 17 T cell receptor beta chains from one specimen sequenced in a study of CD8+CD57+ T cells in acquired aplastic anemia. In patients chosen for sequencing, flow cytometry had shown CD8+CD57+ cell expansion. The study profiled TCR beta VDJ and CDR3 using genomic DNA as template. One entry per CDR3 protein, called by TCRdb with MiXCR from the reads. The sample lists fewer than 85,000 distinct CDR3 sequences, approximately 70% occurring once. Sequenced: sorted CD4+, CD8+, or CD8+CD57+ T cells (not recorded which) from PBMCs. Receptor source: a human donor with aplastic anemia.

This clonotype was seen only once. The rearrangement joins TRBV4-2 to TRBJ2-3; D is undetermined. The CDR3 is made up of 13 amino acids. V lost 10 bases and J lost 1, with 12 bases in between. CDR1 and CDR2 from the germline V gene are LGHNA and YNFKEQ. This CDR3 is CATSDLGTDTQYF. CDR3 DNA: TGTGCCACCAGTGATCTTGGCACAGATACGCAGTATTTT.

The V gene is TRBV24-1, the J gene TRBJ2-3; no reliable D call. CDR3 length: 12 residues. Between the trimmed V and J ends, which lost 1 base and 6 bases, there was a span of 4 bases. Germline V gene lookup returns CDR1 KGHDR and CDR2 SFDVKD. For the CDR3, the DNA is TGTGCCACCAGTGATTTAGTGGATACGCAGTATTTT. Protein product: CATSDLVDTQYF.

This clonotype is judged medium-sized (0.01 to 0.1%). The J gene is TRBJ2-1, the V gene TRBV20-1; D is possibly TRBD2 (6 bases). The ends were cut back, 6 bases at V and 6 bases at J, with 18 bases in the middle. CDR1 is DFQATT and CDR2 is SNEGSKA in the germline V gene (reference sequence). The CDR3 length is 14 residues. CDR3 protein: CSAPGSGDRNEQFF. Here the CDR3 DNA reads TGCAGTGCCCCAGGGTCGGGAGACCGCAATGAGCAGTTCTTC.

This clonotype was detected once. CDR3 nucleotide sequence: TGTGCCGCAGGACAGGTTAGTGAGCAGTTCTTC. Its translation: CAAGQVSEQFF. The V and J genes are TRBV24-1 and TRBJ2-1; TRBD1 aligns across 7 bases. Germline trimming cut 12 bases from V and 9 bases from J; bases unmatched to any gene: 7. CDR1 is KGHDR, CDR2 SFDVKD, per germline. There are 11 residues in the CDR3.

This chain links TRBV19 with TRBJ2-5; D call uncertain. Looked up from germline, CDR1 is LNHDA and CDR2 is SQIVND (reference sequence). Trimming pared 4 bases from V and 2 bases from J, leaving 8 bases between. The CDR3 contains 13 residues. CDR3 bases: TGTGCCAGTAGTACAATCCCTCAAGAGACCCAGTACTTC. Protein product: CASSTIPQETQYF.

The chain has TRBV11-1 and TRBJ2-7; weak D call: TRBD1 (6 bases). Trimming pared 9 bases from V and 6 bases from J, leaving 30 bases between. This CDR3 spans 17 amino acids. Germline CDR1 and CDR2: SGHAT and FQDESV (reference sequence). The CDR3 loop reads CARADRRWNWGQGEQYF. CDR3 in DNA: TGTGCCAGGGCGGACCGCCGTTGGAACTGGGGGCAAGGCGAGCAGTACTTC. Variable domain in full (rest from reference TRBV11-1 and TRBJ2-7): EAEVAQSPRYKITEKSQAVAFWCDPISGHATLYWYRQILGQGPELLVQFQDESVVDDSQLPKDRFSAERLKGVDSTLKIQPAELGDSAMYLCARADRRWNWGQGEQYFGPGTRLTVT.

V is TRBV7-2 and J is TRBJ2-5, with a tentative D call TRBD1 (6 bases). V was cut by 8 bases and J by 5 bases, with 15 bases left in between. This CDR3 is built from 13 residues. Germline values: CDR1 SGHTA, CDR2 FQGNSA. CDR3 sequence: CASGGAVRETQYF. The CDR3 nucleotides read TGTGCCAGCGGGGGCGCGGTGAGGGAGACCCAGTACTTC. Supplemented by reference TRBV7-2 and TRBJ2-5, the full variable domain reads GAGVSQSPSNKVTEKGKDVELRCDPISGHTALYWYRQSLGQGLEFLIYFQGNSAPDKSGLPSDRFSAERTGGSVSTLTIQRTQQEDSAVYLCASGGAVRETQYFGPGTRLLVL.

This clonotype was detected only once. The gene calls are TRBV7-3 and TRBJ2-7; TRBD1 matches 7 bases. The V gene end was trimmed by 3 bases and the J gene end by 7 bases; junction bases not matched to a gene: 6. Germline V gene data show CDR1 as SGHTA and CDR2 as FQGTGA. The CDR3 covers 13 residues. CDR3 sequence reads: CASSFDREREQYF. The CDR3 nucleotides are TGTGCCAGCAGCTTTGACAGGGAACGGGAGCAGTACTTC.

There are many counts of this clonotype. The rearrangement uses TRBV12-3 or TRBV12-4 and TRBJ2-1; D is ambiguous. The CDR3 extends over 12 amino acids. V was shortened by 5 bases and J by 9 bases, with 11 bases between the two germline ends. Written as DNA, the CDR3 is TGTGCCAGCAGTCTCCCCGGGCCTGAGCAGTTCTTC. Encoded protein: CASSLPGPEQFF.

The V gene is TRBV24-1, the J gene TRBJ2-2, with 14 bases lining up with TRBD2. Germline CDR1 is KGHDR and CDR2 is SFDVKD. The CDR3 is 16 residues long. Unmatched junction bases numbered 1, after V lost 3 bases and J lost 5 bases. The CDR3 here is CATSDRTSGGTGELFF. The CDR3 coding sequence is TGTGCCACCAGTGATCGGACTAGCGGGGGGACCGGGGAGCTGTTTTTT.

The CDR3: CASSTKDRGPYGYTF. CDR3 nucleotide sequence: TGTGCCAGTAGTACGAAGGACAGGGGCCCTTATGGCTACACCTTC. The chain carries TRBV19 and TRBJ1-2, with 9 bases lining up with TRBD1. Per germline, CDR1 LNHDA and CDR2 SQIVND (reference sequence). The trim removed 4 bases at V and 5 bases at J, leaving 8 bases unmatched. The CDR3 is made up of 15 amino acids.

This sequence joins TRBV7-2 and TRBJ2-7, with 7 nucleotides matching TRBD2. This CDR3 spans 15 amino acids. Per the germline V gene, CDR1 is SGHTA and CDR2 is FQGNSA. V lost 5 bases and J lost 3; bases outside the gene matches: 10. CDR3 sequence: CASSPGWGLRYEQYF. The CDR3 DNA reads TGTGCCAGCAGCCCCGGTTGGGGACTACGCTACGAGCAGTACTTC.

This rearrangement joins TRBV20-1 to TRBJ2-5; D possibly corresponds to TRBD1 (5 bases). Trimming took 4 bases from V and 2 from J, leaving 17 bases between them. Germline assignment: CDR1 DFQATT and CDR2 SNEGSKA (reference sequence). The CDR3 extends over 15 amino acids. This CDR3 is CSATGSKGRQETQYF. The CDR3, as DNA: TGCAGTGCTACCGGTTCGAAGGGGCGGCAAGAGACCCAGTACTTC.

This clonotype was recorded only once. The V call is TRBV11-1, the J call TRBJ1-5; tentative D call: TRBD1 (5 bases). The CDR3 runs to 17 residues. Germline CDR1 SGHAT, CDR2 FQDESV (reference sequence). Trimming pared 2 bases from V and 11 bases from J, leaving 25 bases between. The CDR3 DNA follows: TGTGCCAGCAGCTTAAACAGGATGGCGGGGGTCCAAGAGACCCAGCATTTT. As protein: CASSLNRMAGVQETQHF.

This chain joins TRBV20-1 and TRBJ1-2; no clear D. Germline CDR1 and CDR2: DFQATT and SNEGSKA (reference sequence). The CDR3 has 14 residues. V gave up 0 bases and J gave up 2 bases, with 10 bases separating them. The CDR3 reads CSAREPNPNYGYTF. As DNA, the CDR3 is TGCAGTGCTAGAGAACCTAACCCGAACTATGGCTACACCTTC.

Comments on this clonotype: Here the CDR3 omits its conserved ending phenylalanine or tryptophan, so a read error is the likely source. The V gene is TRBV25-1, the J gene TRBJ1-3; D remains unclear. With 1 base removed from V and 5 bases from J, the gap between germline ends came to 15 bases. CDR1 and CDR2 from the germline V gene are MGHDK and SYGVNS. The CDR3 length is 16 residues. The CDR3 loop reads CASSELVHAGRNTIYS. CDR3 coding DNA: TGTGCCAGCAGTGAATTAGTGCACGCCGGACGAAACACCATATATTCT.

This clonotype was counted a few times. V is TRBV12-3 or TRBV12-4 and J is TRBJ2-7, with D possibly being TRBD1 or TRBD2 (6 bases each). CDR3 length: 13 residues. Trimming left V 3 bases short and J 3 bases short, with 9 bases between. CDR3 loop: CASSLGGYYEQYF. DNA for the CDR3: TGTGCCAGCAGTTTGGGGGGCTACTACGAGCAGTACTTC.